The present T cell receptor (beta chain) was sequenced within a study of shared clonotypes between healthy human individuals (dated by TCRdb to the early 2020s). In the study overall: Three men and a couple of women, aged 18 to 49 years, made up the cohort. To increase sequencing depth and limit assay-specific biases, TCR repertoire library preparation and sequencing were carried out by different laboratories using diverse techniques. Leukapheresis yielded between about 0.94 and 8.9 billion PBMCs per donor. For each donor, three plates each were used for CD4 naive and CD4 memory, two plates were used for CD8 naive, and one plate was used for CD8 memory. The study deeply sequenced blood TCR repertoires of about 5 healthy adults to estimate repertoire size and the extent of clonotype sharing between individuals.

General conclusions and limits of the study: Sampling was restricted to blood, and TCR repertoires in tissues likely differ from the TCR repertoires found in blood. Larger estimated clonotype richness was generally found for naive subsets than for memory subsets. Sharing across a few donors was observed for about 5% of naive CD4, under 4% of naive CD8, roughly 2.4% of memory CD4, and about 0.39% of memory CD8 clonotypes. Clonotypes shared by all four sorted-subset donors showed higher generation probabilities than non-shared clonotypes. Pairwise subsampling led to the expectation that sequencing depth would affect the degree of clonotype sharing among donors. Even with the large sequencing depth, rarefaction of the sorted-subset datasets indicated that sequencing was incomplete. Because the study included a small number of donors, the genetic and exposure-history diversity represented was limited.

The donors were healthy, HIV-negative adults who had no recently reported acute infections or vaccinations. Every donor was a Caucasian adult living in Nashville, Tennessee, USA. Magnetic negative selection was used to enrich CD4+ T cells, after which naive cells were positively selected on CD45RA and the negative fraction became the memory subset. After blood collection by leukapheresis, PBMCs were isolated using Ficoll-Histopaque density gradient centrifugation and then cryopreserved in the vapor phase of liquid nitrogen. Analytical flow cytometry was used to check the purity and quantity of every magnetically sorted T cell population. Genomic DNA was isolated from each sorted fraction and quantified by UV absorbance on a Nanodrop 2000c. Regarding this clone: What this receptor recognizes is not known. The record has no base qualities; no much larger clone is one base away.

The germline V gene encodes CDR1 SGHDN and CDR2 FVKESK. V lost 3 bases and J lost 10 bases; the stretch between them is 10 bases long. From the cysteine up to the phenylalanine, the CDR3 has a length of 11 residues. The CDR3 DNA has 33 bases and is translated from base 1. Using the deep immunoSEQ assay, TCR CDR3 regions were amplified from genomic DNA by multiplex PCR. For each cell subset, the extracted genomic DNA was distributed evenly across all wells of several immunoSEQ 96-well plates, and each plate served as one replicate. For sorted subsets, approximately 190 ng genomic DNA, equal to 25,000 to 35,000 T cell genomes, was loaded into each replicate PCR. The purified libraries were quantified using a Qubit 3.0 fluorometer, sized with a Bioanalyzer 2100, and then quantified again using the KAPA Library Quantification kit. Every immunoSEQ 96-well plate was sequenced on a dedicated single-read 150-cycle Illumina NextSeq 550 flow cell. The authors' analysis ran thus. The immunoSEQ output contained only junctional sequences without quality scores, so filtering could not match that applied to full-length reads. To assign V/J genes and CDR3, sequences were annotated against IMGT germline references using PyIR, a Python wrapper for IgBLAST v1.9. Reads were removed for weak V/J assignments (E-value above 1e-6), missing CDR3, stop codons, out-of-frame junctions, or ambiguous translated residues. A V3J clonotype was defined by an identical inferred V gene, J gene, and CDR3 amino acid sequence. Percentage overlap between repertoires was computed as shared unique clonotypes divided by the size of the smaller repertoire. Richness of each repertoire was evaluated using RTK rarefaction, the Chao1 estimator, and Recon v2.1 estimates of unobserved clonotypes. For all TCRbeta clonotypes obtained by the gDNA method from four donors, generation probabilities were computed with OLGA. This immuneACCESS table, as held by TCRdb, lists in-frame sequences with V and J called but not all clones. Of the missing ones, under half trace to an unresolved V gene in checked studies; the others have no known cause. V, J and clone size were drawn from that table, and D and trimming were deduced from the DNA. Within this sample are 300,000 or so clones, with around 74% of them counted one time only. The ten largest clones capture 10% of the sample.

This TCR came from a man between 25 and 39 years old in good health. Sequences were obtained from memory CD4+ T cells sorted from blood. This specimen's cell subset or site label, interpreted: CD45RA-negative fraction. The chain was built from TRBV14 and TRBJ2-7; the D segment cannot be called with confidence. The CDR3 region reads CASSQKRAQYF. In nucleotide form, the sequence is TGTGCCAGCAGCCAGAAGCGCGCTCAGTACTTC.